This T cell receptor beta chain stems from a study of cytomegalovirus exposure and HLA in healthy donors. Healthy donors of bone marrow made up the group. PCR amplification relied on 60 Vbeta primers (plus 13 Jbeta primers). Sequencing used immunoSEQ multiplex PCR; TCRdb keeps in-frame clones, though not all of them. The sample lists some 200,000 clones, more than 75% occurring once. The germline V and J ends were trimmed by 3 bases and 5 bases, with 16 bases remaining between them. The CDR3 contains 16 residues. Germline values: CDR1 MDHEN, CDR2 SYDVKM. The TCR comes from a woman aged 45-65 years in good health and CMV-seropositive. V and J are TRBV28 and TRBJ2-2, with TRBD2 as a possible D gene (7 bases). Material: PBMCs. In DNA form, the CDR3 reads TGTGCCAGCAGTTTGAGAGGGGGGGCCAGAACCGGGGAGCTGTTTTTT. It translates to CASSLRGGARTGELFF.